The 29 T cell receptor beta chains reported below all come from one sample, sequenced in a study of T cell repertoires in cytomegalovirus infection. Antigen specificity for these receptors is unknown. One entry per CDR3 protein results from TCRdb running MiXCR on the reads. The table has approximately 730,000 distinct CDR3 sequences, about 30% seen once; the top ten hold about 20%. The sequenced sample was cultured PBMCs, obtained from culture after CMV antigen stimulation. All receptors derive from a human donor in good health (CMV status not recorded). Some clones in this sample may be carry-over from other donors' samples.

The chain links TRBV29-1 to TRBJ2-7; 8 positions match TRBD2. CDR3 length: 12 residues. Trimming took 6 bases from V and 7 from J; bases not matched to a gene: 8. CDR1 and CDR2 (germline): SQVTM, ANQGSEA. The CDR3 sequence: CSVDGGGREQYF. The DNA of the CDR3 is TGCAGCGTCGACGGGGGGGGAAGAGAGCAGTACTTC.

This rearrangement joins TRBV6-1 to TRBJ1-1; no clear D. Trimming stripped 6 bases from V and 5 bases from J, with 19 bases between. CDR3 length: 15 residues. Germline CDR1 is MNHNS and CDR2 is SASEGT. The CDR3 sequence: CASSFLVSRRTEAFF. In DNA, the CDR3 is TGTGCCAGCAGCTTCCTGGTGAGTCGACGGACTGAAGCTTTCTTT.

The chain employs TRBV6-2 or TRBV6-3 and TRBJ2-5, with D hard to call. V was clipped by 10 bases and J by 4 bases, with 13 bases between them. The CDR3 totals 12 residues. Per germline, CDR1 MNHEY and CDR2 SVGEGT. The CDR3 here is CATRWAGETQYF. DNA for the CDR3: TGTGCCACCCGGTGGGCAGGAGAGACCCAGTACTTC.

This clonotype was recorded a few times. The gene calls are TRBV5-1 and TRBJ2-7, with 11 bases that match TRBD1. V lost 3 bases to trimming and J lost 3 bases; unmatched junction nucleotides: 2. The CDR3 is 14 residues long. Germline V lookup: CDR1 SGHRS, CDR2 YFSETQ. In DNA form, the CDR3 reads TGCGCCAGCAGCTGGGGACAGGGGGACTACGAGCAGTACTTC. Protein sequence: CASSWGQGDYEQYF.

The chain links TRBV6-6 to TRBJ2-1, with 9 bases lining up with TRBD2. The CDR3 is 17 residues long. V shed 2 bases and J 8 bases; nucleotides not matched to a gene: 13. Germline-derived CDR1 and CDR2 are MNHNY and SVGAGI (reference sequence). The CDR3 here is CASSYVPGTSPLHEQFF. CDR3 bases: TGTGCCAGCAGTTACGTCCCCGGGACTAGCCCTCTGCATGAGCAGTTCTTC.

The rearrangement links TRBV18 to TRBJ2-1, with D possibly being TRBD1 (5 bases). This CDR3 comprises 13 residues. Germline V gene sequence: CDR1 KGHSH, CDR2 LQKENI. Trimming pared 5 bases from V and 5 bases from J, leaving 10 bases between. CDR3 bases: TGTGCCAGCTCAAACCAGGACAACAATGAGCAGTTCTTC. This encodes CASSNQDNNEQFF.

This clonotype was seen a handful of times. V is TRBV7-2 and J is TRBJ2-5; D is undetermined. The germline V gene has CDR1 SGHTA and CDR2 FQGNSA. V was pared by 5 bases and J by 4 bases, with 5 bases between. This CDR3 is 11 amino acids long. The CDR3 loop reads CASSAPETQYF. For the CDR3, the DNA is TGTGCCAGCAGCGCACCAGAGACCCAGTACTTC. Complete variable domain (other parts from reference TRBV7-2 and TRBJ2-5): GAGVSQSPSNKVTEKGKDVELRCDPISGHTALYWYRQSLGQGLEFLIYFQGNSAPDKSGLPSDRFSAERTGGSVSTLTIQRTQQEDSAVYLCASSAPETQYFGPGTRLLVL.

This clonotype has just a few counts. The CDR3 sequence: CAISIYYLSGQDTQYF. CDR3 bases: TGTGCCATCAGCATATACTACCTTAGCGGGCAAGATACGCAGTATTTT. V gene TRBV10-3 combines with J gene TRBJ2-3; 7 bases align to TRBD2. Germline V gives CDR1 ENHRY, CDR2 SYGVKD. The CDR3 has 16 residues. V trimming: 6 bases; J trimming: 5 bases; junction bases outside the gene matches: 14.

This clonotype was counted a few times. The chain recombines TRBV4-3 with TRBJ2-3, with D possibly being TRBD1 (5 bases). Trimming took 3 bases from V and 4 from J, leaving 11 bases between them. Germline V gene lookup returns CDR1 LGHNA and CDR2 YSLEER. There are 14 residues in the CDR3. As DNA, the CDR3 is TGCGCCAGCAGCCAGACCGGCAGGGCAGATACGCAGTATTTT. It specifies CASSQTGRADTQYF.

This clonotype was observed a few times. J is TRBJ2-1 and V is TRBV27; TRBD2 matches at 12 bases. Germline V gene data show CDR1 as MNHEY and CDR2 as SMNVEV (reference sequence). The length of the CDR3 is 18 residues. J gave up 6 bases and V 5 bases, and 14 bases lay outside the gene matches. This CDR3 reads CASSPRTLAGGLVNEQFF. CDR3 coding DNA: TGTGCCAGCAGTCCTAGGACCCTAGCGGGAGGGCTTGTCAATGAGCAGTTCTTC.

The CDR3 sequence is CSARGLDTYEQYF. The DNA for the CDR3 is TGCAGTGCAAGGGGACTAGACACCTACGAGCAGTACTTC. The chain carries TRBV20-1 and TRBJ2-7; 8 positions agree with TRBD2. There are 13 residues in the CDR3. J gave up 2 bases and V 6 bases, and 6 bases lay outside the gene matches. Per the germline V gene, CDR1 is DFQATT and CDR2 is SNEGSKA (reference sequence).

The V and J genes are TRBV4-2 and TRBJ1-6, with unresolved D. Germline CDR1 is LGHNA and CDR2 is YNFKEQ. V was shortened by 0 bases and J by 4 bases, with 4 bases between the two germline ends. CDR3 length equals 14 residues. The CDR3 loop reads CASSQDRYNSPLHF. The CDR3 region has the DNA TGTGCCAGCAGCCAAGACAGGTATAATTCACCCCTCCACTTT.

This clonotype was recorded a few times. The chain employs TRBV7-2 and TRBJ2-7; D unclear. V lost 5 bases to trimming and J lost 7 bases, with 15 bases between them. There are 13 residues in the CDR3. Germline values: CDR1 SGHTA, CDR2 FQGNSA. As DNA, the CDR3 is TGTGCCAGCAGCCCTAATGTCTTCAAGGAGCAGTACTTC. It specifies CASSPNVFKEQYF.

The chain carries TRBV7-2 and TRBJ1-2; possibly TRBD1 for D (6 bases). This CDR3 is 14 amino acids long. The germline V gene encodes CDR1 SGHTA and CDR2 FQGNSA. The V and J ends lost 4 bases and 5 bases respectively, with 14 bases between them. The CDR3 nucleotides read TGTGCCAGCAGCTCGACGGGGGGCGGTTATGGCTACACCTTC. This gives the protein CASSSTGGGYGYTF.

The chain combines TRBV18 with TRBJ1-5; D not certain. Germline V gives CDR1 KGHSH, CDR2 LQKENI. V lost 3 bases, J lost 7 bases, and 19 bases lay in between. This CDR3 has 16 residues. CDR3 DNA: TGTGCCAGCTCACCCTACTCGTACAGTCCGGGGCAGCCCCAGCATTTT. Encoded protein: CASSPYSYSPGQPQHF.

This chain uses TRBV7-8 with TRBJ1-2; D is perhaps TRBD1 (5 bases). V lost 4 bases and J 0 bases, leaving 15 bases between the germline ends. Germline lookup yields CDR1 SGHVS and CDR2 FQNEAQ. The CDR3 length is 16 residues. CDR3 nucleotides: TGTGCCAGCAGCTCACGACTAAGGGGAACTAACTATGGCTACACCTTC. It is translated as CASSSRLRGTNYGYTF.

The chain carries TRBV5-5 and TRBJ1-5, with 9 bases aligning to TRBD1. The ends lost 0 bases at V and 7 bases at J; junction bases unmatched: 5. The CDR3 sequence is 15 residues long. Germline CDR1 reads SGHKS; CDR2 reads YYEKEE (reference sequence). The CDR3: CASSLVGTGGQPQHF. The CDR3 DNA reads as TGTGCCAGCAGCTTGGTGGGTACAGGGGGCCAGCCCCAGCATTTT.

The chain links TRBV12-5 to TRBJ2-5; 9 positions match TRBD1. This CDR3 contains 18 residues. The V and J ends lost 3 bases and 5 bases, in that order; junction bases with no gene match: 16. Germline CDR1 and CDR2: LGHNT and FRNRAP. CDR3 sequence reads: CASGFTLEGQGRVETQYF. CDR3 nucleotide sequence: TGTGCTAGTGGTTTTACGTTAGAGGGACAGGGCCGGGTGGAGACCCAGTACTTC. Full variable domain (rest looked up from reference TRBV12-5 and TRBJ2-5): DARVTQTPRHKVTEMGQEVTMRCQPILGHNTVFWYRQTMMQGLELLAYFRNRAPLDDSGMPKDRFSAEMPDATLATLKIQPSEPRDSAVYFCASGFTLEGQGRVETQYFGPGTRLLVL.

This clonotype was picked up a small number of times. V and J are TRBV2 and TRBJ2-3, with TRBD1 matching 11 bases. The V and J ends lost 7 bases and 6 bases, in that order; junction bases with no gene match: 3. CDR3 length: 13 residues. From germline, CDR1 is SNHLY and CDR2 FYNNEI. The CDR3 region is CASNRDRGDTQYF. The CDR3 nucleotides read TGTGCCAGCAACCGGGACAGGGGGGATACGCAGTATTTT.

This clonotype was recorded a few times. The genes are TRBV4-3 and TRBJ1-3; D is uncertain. Germline loops: CDR1 LGHNA, CDR2 YSLEER. This CDR3 spans 13 amino acids. V was trimmed by 0 bases and J by 5 bases, leaving 5 bases between them. The CDR3 bases are TGCGCCAGCAGCCAAGACAGGCGAAACACCATATATTTT. Its protein is CASSQDRRNTIYF.

The CDR3 region is CAISEEGDEQFF. CDR3 bases: TGTGCCATCAGTGAGGAGGGGGATGAGCAGTTCTTC. The genes are TRBV10-3 and TRBJ2-1, with a tentative D call TRBD1 (6 bases). Looked up from germline, CDR1 is ENHRY and CDR2 is SYGVKD. V lost 2 bases, J lost 8 bases, and 7 bases lay in between. This CDR3 comprises 12 residues.

The genes are TRBV5-6 and TRBJ2-5; tentatively, D is TRBD2 (5 bases). V was cut by 5 bases and J by 2 bases, with 10 bases left in between. Per the germline V gene, CDR1 is SGHDT and CDR2 is YYEEEE. The CDR3 is 13 residues long. The chain's CDR3 is CASRRLRQETQYF. The CDR3 DNA reads TGTGCCAGCAGGCGACTACGACAAGAGACCCAGTACTTC.

V is TRBV5-4 and J is TRBJ2-1; 7 bases align to TRBD2. This CDR3 is built from 13 residues. J was trimmed by 13 bases and V by 0 bases; bases with no gene match: 7. From germline, CDR1 is SGHNT and CDR2 YYREEE (reference sequence). The CDR3 DNA reads TGTGCCAGCAGCTTGGACAGCGGGGTTCGCCAGTTCTTC. It encodes CASSLDSGVRQFF.

Only a few counts were recorded for this clonotype. V usage is TRBV4-1 and J usage is TRBJ2-5; the D is unclear. V gave up 0 bases and J gave up 7 bases, with 12 bases separating them. Germline lookup yields CDR1 MGHRA and CDR2 YSYEKL. This CDR3 contains 14 residues. The CDR3 DNA follows: TGCGCCAGCAGCCAAGAGTACCGTCGAGGGACCCAGTACTTC. This encodes CASSQEYRRGTQYF.

The gene calls are TRBV7-6 and TRBJ2-1, with 12 nucleotides matching TRBD1. Germline lookup yields CDR1 SGHVS and CDR2 FNYEAQ. The CDR3 sequence is 15 residues long. Unmatched junction bases numbered 5, after V lost 4 bases and J lost 7 bases. The CDR3 sequence: CASSSGQGAENEQFF. CDR3 nucleotide sequence: TGTGCCAGCAGCTCGGGACAGGGGGCTGAAAATGAGCAGTTCTTC. Combining the CDR3 with reference TRBV7-6 and TRBJ2-1 gives the whole variable domain GAGVSQSPRYKVTKRGQDVALRCDPISGHVSLYWYRQALGQGPEFLTYFNYEAQQDKSGLPNDRFSAERPEGSISTLTIQRTEQRDSAMYRCASSSGQGAENEQFFGPGTRLTVL.

This clonotype was found many times. The rearrangement uses TRBV7-2 and TRBJ2-5; D is perhaps TRBD2 (5 bases). The V gene's germline CDR1 is SGHTA and CDR2 FQGNSA. Deletions cut 1 base from V and 5 bases from J, with 14 bases between. The CDR3 is made up of 15 amino acids. In DNA, the CDR3 is TGTGCCAGCAGCTTAGTCCCGGGAATCGGGGAGACCCAGTACTTC. The encoded protein is CASSLVPGIGETQYF.

The chain combines TRBV7-2 with TRBJ2-1; D gene unclear. CDR1 is SGHTA and CDR2 is FQGNSA in the germline V gene. The CDR3 totals 14 residues. V lost 2 bases and J lost 6, with 11 bases in between. CDR3 DNA: TGTGCCAGCAGCTTATCTCTTGGCCCCAATGAGCAGTTCTTC. Protein product: CASSLSLGPNEQFF.

The CDR3 DNA reads TGCGCCAGCAGCCCGGGACAGGGGTGGCTTGTTAATGAAAAACTGTTTTTT. Translating gives CASSPGQGWLVNEKLFF. The genes are TRBV4-1 and TRBJ1-4; 10 nucleotides agree with TRBD1. Germline CDR1 is MGHRA and CDR2 is YSYEKL. The CDR3 consists of 17 residues. J was trimmed by 4 bases and V by 4 bases; bases with no gene match: 9.

The V gene is TRBV7-9, the J gene TRBJ2-1; 7 bases map to TRBD1. CDR1 and CDR2 (germline): SEHNR, FQNEAQ (reference sequence). The V segment lost 6 bases and the J segment 7 bases; nucleotides outside the gene matches: 15. This CDR3 is built from 16 residues. CDR3 residues: CASRPPGGAIGNEQFF. CDR3 DNA: TGTGCCAGCAGGCCCCCAGGGGGAGCCATTGGGAATGAGCAGTTCTTC.